This T cell receptor beta chain was documented in a study of T cells in localized non-small cell lung cancer. With respect to this clone: The target antigen is unknown.

Study results and limitations: Blood T cell density predicted longer survival; adjacent-lung clonality, shorter. In adjacent lung appeared a median 57 of the top 100 tumor clones. Analysis by sequencing included only one tumor region, so heterogeneity remains possible. Maximal T cell clonality occurred in uninvolved adjacent lung, with tumor ranking below it.

Sequencing was performed with immunoSEQ multiplex PCR; in TCRdb, only in-frame clones are kept and a portion is missing. The sample lists about 31,000 clones, roughly 92% occurring once. The TCR sequence derives from a woman between 35 and 70 years old with stage I lung adenocarcinoma. The source was peripheral blood, collected before any cancer treatment.

In DNA, the CDR3 is TGTGCCAGTAACCGCAGGGGGCTGGGAAATTCACCCCTCCACTTT. The encoded protein is CASNRRGLGNSPLHF. V is TRBV5-6 and J is TRBJ1-6, with 8 bases aligning to TRBD1. Germline loops: CDR1 SGHDT, CDR2 YYEEEE. Germline trimming cut 8 bases from V and 7 bases from J; bases unmatched to any gene: 11. The CDR3 has 15 amino acids.